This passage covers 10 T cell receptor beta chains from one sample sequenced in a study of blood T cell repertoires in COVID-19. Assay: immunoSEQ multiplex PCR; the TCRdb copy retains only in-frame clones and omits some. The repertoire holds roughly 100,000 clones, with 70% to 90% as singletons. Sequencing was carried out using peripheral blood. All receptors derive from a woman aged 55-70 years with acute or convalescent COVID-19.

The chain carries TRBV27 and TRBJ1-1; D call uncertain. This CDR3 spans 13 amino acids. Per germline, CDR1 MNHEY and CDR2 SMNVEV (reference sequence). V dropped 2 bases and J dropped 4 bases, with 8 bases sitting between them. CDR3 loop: CASSLRVGTEAFF. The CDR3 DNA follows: TGTGCCAGCAGTTTACGGGTAGGCACTGAAGCTTTCTTT.

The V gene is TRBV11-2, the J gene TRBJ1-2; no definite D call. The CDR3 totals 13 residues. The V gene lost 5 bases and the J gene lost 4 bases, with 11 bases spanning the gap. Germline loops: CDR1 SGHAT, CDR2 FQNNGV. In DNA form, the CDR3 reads TGTGCCAGCAGCCCCACTGTACGCTATGGCTACACCTTC. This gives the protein CASSPTVRYGYTF.

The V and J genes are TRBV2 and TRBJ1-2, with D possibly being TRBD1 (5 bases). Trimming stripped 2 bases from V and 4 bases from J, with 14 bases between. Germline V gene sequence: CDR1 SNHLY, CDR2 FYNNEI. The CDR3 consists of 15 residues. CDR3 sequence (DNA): TGTGCCAGCAGTGAACGGGCCGGGGGGATCTATGGCTACACCTTC. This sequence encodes CASSERAGGIYGYTF.

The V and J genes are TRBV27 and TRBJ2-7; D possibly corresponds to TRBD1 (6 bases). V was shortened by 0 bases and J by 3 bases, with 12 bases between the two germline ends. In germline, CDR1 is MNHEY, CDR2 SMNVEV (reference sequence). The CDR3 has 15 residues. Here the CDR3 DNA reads TGTGCCAGCAGTTTATCAACAGGGAGCCTCTACGAGCAGTACTTC. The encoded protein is CASSLSTGSLYEQYF.

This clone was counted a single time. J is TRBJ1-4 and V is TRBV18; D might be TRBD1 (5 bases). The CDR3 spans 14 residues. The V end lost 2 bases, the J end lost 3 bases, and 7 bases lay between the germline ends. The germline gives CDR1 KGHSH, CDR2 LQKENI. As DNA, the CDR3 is TGTGCCAGCTCACCAGGGGCGGCTAATGAAAAACTGTTTTTT. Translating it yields CASSPGAANEKLFF.

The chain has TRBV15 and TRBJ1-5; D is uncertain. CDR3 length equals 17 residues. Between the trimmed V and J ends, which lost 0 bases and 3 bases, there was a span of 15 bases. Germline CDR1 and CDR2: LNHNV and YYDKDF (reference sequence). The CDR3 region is CATSRDRGTNTNQPQHF. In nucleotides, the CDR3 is TGTGCCACCAGCAGAGATCGGGGTACGAACACCAATCAGCCCCAGCATTTT. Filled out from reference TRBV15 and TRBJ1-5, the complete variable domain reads DAMVIQNPRYQVTQFGKPVTLSCSQTLNHNVMYWYQQKSSQAPKLLFHYYDKDFNNEADTPDNFQSRRPNTSFCFLDIRSPGLGDTAMYLCATSRDRGTNTNQPQHFGDGTRLSIL.

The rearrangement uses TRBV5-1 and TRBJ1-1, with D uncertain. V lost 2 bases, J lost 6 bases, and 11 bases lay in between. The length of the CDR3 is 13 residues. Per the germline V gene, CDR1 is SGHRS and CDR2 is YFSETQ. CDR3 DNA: TGCGCCAGCAGCTTAGGAGGTGTAGCTGAAGCTTTCTTT. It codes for CASSLGGVAEAFF.

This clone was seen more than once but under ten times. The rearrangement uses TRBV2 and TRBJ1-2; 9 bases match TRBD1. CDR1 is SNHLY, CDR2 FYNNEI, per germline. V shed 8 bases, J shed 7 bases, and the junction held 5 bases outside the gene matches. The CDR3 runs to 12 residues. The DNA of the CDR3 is TGTGCCAGCGGACAGGGGCAAAGTGGCTACACCTTC. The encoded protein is CASGQGQSGYTF.

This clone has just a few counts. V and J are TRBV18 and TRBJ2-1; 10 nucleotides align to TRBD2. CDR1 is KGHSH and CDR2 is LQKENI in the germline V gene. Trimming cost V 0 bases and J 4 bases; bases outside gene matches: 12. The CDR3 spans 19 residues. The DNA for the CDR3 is TGTGCCAGCTCACCACCGCCGGGAACCGGGACTAGCGCGTACAATGAGCAGTTCTTC. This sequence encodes CASSPPPGTGTSAYNEQFF.

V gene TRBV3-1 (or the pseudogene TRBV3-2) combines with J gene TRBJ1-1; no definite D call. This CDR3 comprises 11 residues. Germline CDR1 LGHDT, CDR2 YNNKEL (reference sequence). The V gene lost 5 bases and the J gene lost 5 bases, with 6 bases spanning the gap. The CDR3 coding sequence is TGTGCCAGCAGCTTGTATACTGAAGCTTTCTTT. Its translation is CASSLYTEAFF.